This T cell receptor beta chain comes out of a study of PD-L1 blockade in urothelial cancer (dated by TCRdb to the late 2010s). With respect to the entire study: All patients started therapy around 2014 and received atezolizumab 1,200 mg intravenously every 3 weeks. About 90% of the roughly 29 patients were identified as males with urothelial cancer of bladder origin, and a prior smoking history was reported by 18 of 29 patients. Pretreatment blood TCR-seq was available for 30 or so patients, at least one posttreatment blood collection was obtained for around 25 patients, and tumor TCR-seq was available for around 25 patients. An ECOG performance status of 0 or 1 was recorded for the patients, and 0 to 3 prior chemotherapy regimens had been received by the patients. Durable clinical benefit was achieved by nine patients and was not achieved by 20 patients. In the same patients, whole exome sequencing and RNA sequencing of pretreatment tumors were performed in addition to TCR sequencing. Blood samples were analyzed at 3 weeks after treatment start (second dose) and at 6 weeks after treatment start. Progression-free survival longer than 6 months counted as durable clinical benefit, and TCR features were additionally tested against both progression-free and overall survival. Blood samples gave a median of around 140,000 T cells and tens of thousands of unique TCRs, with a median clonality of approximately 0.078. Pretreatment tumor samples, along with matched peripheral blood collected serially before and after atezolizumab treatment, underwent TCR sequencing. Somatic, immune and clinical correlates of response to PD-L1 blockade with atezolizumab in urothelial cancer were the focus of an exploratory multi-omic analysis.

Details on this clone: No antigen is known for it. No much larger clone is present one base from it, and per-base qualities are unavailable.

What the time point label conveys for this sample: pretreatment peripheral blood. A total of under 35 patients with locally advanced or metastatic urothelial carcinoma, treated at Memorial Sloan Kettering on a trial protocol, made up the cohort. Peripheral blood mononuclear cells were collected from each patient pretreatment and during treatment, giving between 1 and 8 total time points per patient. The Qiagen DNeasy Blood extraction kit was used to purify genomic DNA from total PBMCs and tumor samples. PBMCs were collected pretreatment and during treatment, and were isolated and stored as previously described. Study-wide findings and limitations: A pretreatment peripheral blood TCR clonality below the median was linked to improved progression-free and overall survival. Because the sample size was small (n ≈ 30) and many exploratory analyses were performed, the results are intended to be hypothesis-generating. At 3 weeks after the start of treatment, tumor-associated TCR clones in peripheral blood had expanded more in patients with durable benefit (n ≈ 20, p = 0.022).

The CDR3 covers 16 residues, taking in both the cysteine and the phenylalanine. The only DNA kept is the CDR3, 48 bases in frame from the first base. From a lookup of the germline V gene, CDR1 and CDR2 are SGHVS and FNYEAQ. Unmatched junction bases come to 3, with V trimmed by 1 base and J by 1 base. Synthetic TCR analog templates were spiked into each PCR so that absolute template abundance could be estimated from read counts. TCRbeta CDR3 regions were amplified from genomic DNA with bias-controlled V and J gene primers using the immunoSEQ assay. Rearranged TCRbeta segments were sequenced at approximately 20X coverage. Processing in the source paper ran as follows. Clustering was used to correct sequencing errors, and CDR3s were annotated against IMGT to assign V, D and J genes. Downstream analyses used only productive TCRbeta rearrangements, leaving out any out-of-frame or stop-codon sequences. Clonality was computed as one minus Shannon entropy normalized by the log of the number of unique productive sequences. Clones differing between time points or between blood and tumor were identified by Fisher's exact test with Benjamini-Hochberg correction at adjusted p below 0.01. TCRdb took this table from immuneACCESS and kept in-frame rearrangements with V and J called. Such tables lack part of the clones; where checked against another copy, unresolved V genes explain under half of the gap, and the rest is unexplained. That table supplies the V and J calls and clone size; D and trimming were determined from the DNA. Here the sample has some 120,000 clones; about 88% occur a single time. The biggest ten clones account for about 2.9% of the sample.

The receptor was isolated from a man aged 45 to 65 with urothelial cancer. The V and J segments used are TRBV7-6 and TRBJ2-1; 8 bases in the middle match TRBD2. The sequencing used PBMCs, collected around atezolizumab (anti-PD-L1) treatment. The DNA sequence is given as TGTGCCAGCAGCTTAGGCCCTAGCGGGTCCTACAATGAGCAGTTCTTC. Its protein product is CASSLGPSGSYNEQFF. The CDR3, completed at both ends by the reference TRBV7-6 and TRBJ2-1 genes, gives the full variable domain GAGVSQSPRYKVTKRGQDVALRCDPISGHVSLYWYRQALGQGPEFLTYFNYEAQQDKSGLPNDRFSAERPEGSISTLTIQRTEQRDSAMYRCASSLGPSGSYNEQFFGPGTRLTVL.